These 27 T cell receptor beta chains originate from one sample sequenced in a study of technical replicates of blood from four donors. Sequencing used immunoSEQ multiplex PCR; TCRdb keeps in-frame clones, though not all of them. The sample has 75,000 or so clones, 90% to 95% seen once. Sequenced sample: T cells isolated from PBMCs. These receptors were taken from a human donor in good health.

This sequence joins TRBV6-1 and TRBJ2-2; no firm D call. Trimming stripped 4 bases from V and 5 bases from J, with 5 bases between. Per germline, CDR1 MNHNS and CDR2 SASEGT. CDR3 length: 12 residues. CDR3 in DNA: TGTGCCAGCAGTGGCGGAACCGGGGAGCTGTTTTTT. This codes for CASSGGTGELFF.

CDR3 sequence reads: CASQTTGFTEAFF. CDR3 sequence (DNA): TGTGCCAGTCAAACGACAGGCTTCACTGAAGCTTTCTTT. This chain connects TRBV27 to TRBJ1-1; tentatively, D is TRBD1 (6 bases). Trimming pared 9 bases from V and 4 bases from J, leaving 15 bases between. Germline V gene lookup returns CDR1 MNHEY and CDR2 SMNVEV (reference sequence). This CDR3 has 13 amino acids.

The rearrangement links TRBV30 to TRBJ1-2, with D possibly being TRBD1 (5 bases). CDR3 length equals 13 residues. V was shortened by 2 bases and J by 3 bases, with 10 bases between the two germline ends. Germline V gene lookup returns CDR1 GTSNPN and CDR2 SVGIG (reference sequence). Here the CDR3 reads CAWSQDIDYGYTF. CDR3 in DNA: TGTGCCTGGAGTCAGGACATAGACTATGGCTACACCTTC.

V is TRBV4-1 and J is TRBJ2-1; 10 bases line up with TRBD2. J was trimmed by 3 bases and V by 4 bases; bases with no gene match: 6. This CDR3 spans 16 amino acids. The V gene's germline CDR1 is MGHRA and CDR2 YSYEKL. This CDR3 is CASSRGLADLYNEQFF. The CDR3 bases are TGCGCCAGCAGCCGCGGACTAGCGGACCTCTACAATGAGCAGTTCTTC.

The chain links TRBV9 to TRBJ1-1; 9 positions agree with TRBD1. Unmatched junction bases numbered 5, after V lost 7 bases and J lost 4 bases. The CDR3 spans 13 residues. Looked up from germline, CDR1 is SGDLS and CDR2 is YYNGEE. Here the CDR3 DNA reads TGTGCCAGCTCAAAACAGGGGGCCACTGAAGCTTTCTTT. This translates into CASSKQGATEAFF.

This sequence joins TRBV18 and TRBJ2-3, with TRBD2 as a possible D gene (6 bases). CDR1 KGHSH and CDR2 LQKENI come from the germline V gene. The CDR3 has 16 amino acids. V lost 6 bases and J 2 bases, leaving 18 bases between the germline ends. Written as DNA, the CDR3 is TGTGCCAGCTCCTCCTTATCCGGGGGTTCCACAGATACGCAGTATTTT. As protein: CASSSLSGGSTDTQYF.

CDR3 in DNA: TGTGCCAGCAGCCCCCTAGGAGACACCATATATTTT. It yields the protein CASSPLGDTIYF. The chain has TRBV11-2 and TRBJ1-3, with no clear D. The CDR3 loop spans 12 amino acids. Germline CDR1 is SGHAT and CDR2 is FQNNGV. V was trimmed by 5 bases and J by 8 bases, leaving 10 bases between them.

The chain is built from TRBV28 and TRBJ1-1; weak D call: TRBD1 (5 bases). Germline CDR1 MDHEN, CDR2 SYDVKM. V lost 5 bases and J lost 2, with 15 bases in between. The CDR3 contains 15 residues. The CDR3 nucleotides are TGTGCCAGCAGTCTACCGACCGACAGTAACACTGAAGCTTTCTTT. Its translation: CASSLPTDSNTEAFF.

The CDR3 DNA sequence: TGCGCCAGCAACGGGGGGGGAGATGGCACAGATACGCAGTATTTT. Translated: CASNGGGDGTDTQYF. The chain has TRBV5-1 and TRBJ2-3; 8 bases line up with TRBD2. There are 15 residues in the CDR3. Germline V gene lookup returns CDR1 SGHRS and CDR2 YFSETQ. Trimming took 6 bases from V and 1 from J; bases not matched to a gene: 7.

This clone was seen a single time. DNA of the CDR3: TGTGCCAGCAGTTTAAGTAGGGGAGGTGGCTACACCTTC. Translated, it gives CASSLSRGGGYTF. The chain is built from TRBV27 and TRBJ1-2; D possibly corresponds to TRBD1 (5 bases). Germline V CDR1 and CDR2: MNHEY, SMNVEV (reference sequence). V was trimmed by 2 bases and J by 7 bases, leaving 11 bases between them. The CDR3 totals 13 residues.

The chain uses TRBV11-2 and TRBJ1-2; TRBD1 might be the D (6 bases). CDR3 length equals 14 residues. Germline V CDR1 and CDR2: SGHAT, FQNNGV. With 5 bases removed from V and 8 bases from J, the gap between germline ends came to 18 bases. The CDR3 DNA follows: TGTGCCAGCAGCCCATCACAGGGACTAGTCGGCTACACCTTC. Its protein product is CASSPSQGLVGYTF.

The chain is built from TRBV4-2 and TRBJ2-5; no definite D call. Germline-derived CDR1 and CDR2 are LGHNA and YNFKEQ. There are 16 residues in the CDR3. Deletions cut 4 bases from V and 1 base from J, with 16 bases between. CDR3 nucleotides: TGTGCCAGCAGCCCCTCAAGAGCCGGTATCCAAGAGACCCAGTACTTC. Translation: CASSPSRAGIQETQYF.

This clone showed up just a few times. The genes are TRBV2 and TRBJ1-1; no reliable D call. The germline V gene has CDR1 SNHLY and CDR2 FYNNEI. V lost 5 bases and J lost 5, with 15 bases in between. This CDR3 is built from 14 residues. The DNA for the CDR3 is TGTGCCAGCAGTCAGCAGACGGGGAGGACTGAAGCTTTCTTT. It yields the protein CASSQQTGRTEAFF.

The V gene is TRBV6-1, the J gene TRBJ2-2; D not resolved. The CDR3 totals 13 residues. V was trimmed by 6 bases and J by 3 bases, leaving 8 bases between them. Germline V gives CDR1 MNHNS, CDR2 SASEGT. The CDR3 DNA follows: TGTGCCAGCAGCGTGGCCTACACCGGGGAGCTGTTTTTT. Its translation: CASSVAYTGELFF.

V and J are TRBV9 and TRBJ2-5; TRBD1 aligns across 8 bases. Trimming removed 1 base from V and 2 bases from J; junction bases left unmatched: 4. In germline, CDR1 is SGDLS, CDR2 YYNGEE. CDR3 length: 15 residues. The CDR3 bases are TGTGCCAGCAGCGTACAGGGGGCAAATCAAGAGACCCAGTACTTC. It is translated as CASSVQGANQETQYF.

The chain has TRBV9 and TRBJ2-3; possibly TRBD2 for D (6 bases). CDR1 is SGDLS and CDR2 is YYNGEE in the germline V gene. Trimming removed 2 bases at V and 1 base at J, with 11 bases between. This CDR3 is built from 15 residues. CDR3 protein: CASSVEGQGTDTQYF. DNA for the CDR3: TGTGCCAGCAGCGTGGAGGGCCAAGGCACAGATACGCAGTATTTT.

In nucleotides, the CDR3 is TGTGCCAGCAGCTTACAGGGGTCGGAGCCCCAGCATTTT. Residues: CASSLQGSEPQHF. This chain joins TRBV7-8 and TRBJ1-5; possible D gene TRBD1, 6 bases. CDR3 length: 13 amino acids. With 2 bases removed from V and 8 bases from J, the gap between germline ends came to 10 bases. Germline V gene lookup returns CDR1 SGHVS and CDR2 FQNEAQ.

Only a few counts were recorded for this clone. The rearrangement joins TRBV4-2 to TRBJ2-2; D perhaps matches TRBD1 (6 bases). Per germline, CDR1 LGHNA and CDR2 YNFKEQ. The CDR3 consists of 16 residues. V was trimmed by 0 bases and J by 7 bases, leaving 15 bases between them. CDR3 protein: CASSQDTTGIGGELFF. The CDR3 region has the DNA TGTGCCAGCAGCCAAGATACTACAGGGATCGGCGGGGAGCTGTTTTTT.

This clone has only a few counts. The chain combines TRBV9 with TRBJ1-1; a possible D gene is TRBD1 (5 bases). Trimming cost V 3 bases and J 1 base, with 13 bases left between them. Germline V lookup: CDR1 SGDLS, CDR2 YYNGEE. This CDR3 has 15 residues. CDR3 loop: CASSEGRWGNTEAFF. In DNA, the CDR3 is TGTGCCAGCAGCGAGGGGCGGTGGGGGAACACTGAAGCTTTCTTT.

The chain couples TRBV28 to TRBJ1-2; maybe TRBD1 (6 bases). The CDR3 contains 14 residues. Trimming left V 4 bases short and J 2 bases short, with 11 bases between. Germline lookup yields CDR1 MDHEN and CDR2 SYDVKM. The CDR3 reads CASSSWTENYGYTF. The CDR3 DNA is TGTGCCAGCAGTTCTTGGACAGAAAACTATGGCTACACCTTC.

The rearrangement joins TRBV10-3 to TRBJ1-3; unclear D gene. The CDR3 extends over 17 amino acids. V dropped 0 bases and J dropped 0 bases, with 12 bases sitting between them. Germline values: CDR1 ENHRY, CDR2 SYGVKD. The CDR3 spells CAISESKQTFSGNTIYF. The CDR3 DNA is TGTGCCATCAGTGAGTCCAAACAGACCTTCTCTGGAAACACCATATATTTT.

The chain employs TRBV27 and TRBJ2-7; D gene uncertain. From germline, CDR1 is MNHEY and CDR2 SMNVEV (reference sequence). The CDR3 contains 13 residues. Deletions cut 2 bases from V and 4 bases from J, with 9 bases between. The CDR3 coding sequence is TGTGCCAGCAGTTTAGGTGCGAATTACGAGCAGTACTTC. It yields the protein CASSLGANYEQYF.

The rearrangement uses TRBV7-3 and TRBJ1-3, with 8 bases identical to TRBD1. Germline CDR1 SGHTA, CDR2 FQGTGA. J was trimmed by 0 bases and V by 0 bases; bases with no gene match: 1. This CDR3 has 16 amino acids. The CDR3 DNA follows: TGTGCCAGCAGCTTAACGGGGACAGGCTCTGGAAACACCATATATTTT. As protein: CASSLTGTGSGNTIYF. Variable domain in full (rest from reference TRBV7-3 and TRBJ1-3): GAGVSQTPSNKVTEKGKYVELRCDPISGHTALYWYRQSLGQGPEFLIYFQGTGAADDSGLPNDRFFAVRPEGSVSTLKIQRTERGDSAVYLCASSLTGTGSGNTIYFGEGSWLTVV.

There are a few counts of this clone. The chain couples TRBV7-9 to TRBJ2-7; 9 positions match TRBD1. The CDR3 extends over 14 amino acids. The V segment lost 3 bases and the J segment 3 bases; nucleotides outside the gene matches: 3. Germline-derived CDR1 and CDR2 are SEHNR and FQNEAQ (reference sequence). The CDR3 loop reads CASSLGQGFYEQYF. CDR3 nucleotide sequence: TGTGCCAGCAGCTTGGGACAGGGATTCTACGAGCAGTACTTC.

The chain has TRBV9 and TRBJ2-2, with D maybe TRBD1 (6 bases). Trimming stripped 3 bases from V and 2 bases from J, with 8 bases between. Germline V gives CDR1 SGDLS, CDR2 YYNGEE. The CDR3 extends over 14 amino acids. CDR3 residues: CASSAGANTGELFF. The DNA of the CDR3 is TGTGCCAGCAGCGCAGGGGCTAACACCGGGGAGCTGTTTTTT.

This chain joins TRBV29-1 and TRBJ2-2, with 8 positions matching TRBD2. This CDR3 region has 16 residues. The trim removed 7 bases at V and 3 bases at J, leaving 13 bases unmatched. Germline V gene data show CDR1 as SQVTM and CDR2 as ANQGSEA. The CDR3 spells CSASQSGLDYTGELFF. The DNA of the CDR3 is TGCAGCGCAAGTCAGTCGGGACTAGATTACACCGGGGAGCTGTTTTTT.

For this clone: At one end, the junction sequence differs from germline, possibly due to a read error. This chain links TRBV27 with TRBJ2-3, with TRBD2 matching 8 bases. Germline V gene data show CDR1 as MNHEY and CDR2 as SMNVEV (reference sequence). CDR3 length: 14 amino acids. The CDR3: CASSLAPGLERLNF. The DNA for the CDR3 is TGTGCCAGCAGTTTGGCACCGGGACTAGAACGACTCAATTTT.